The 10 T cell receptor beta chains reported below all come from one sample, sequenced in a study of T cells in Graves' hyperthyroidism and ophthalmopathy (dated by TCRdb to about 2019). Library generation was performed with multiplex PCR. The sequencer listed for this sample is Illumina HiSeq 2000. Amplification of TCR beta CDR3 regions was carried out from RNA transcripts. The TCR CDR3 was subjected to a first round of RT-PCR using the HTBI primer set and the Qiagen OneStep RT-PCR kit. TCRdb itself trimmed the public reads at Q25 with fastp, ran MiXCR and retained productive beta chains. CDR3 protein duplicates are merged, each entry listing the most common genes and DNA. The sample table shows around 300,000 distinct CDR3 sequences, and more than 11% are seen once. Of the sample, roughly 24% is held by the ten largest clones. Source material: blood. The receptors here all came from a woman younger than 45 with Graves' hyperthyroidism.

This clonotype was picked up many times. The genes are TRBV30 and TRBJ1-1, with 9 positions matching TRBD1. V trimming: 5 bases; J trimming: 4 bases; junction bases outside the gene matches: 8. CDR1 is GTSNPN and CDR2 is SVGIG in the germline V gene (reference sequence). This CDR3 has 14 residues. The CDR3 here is CAWDRDRAPTEAFF. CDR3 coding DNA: TGTGCCTGGGACCGGGACAGGGCGCCCACTGAAGCTTTCTTT.

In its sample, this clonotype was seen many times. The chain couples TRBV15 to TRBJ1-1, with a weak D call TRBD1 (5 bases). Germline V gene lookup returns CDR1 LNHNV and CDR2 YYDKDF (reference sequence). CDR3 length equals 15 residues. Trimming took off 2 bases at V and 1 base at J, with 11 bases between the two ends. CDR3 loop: CATSRFRGANTEAFF. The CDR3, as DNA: TGTGCCACCAGCAGATTTAGGGGTGCGAACACTGAAGCTTTCTTT.

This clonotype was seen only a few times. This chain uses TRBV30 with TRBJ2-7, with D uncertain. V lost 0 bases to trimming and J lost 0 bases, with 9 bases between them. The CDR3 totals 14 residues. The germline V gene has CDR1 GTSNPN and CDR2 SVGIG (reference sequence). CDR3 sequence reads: CAWSVFEISYEQYF. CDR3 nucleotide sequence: TGTGCCTGGAGTGTATTCGAGATCTCCTACGAGCAGTACTTC. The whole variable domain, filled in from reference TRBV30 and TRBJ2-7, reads SQTIHQWPATLVQPVGSPLSLECTVEGTSNPNLYWYRQAAGRGLQLLFYSVGIGQISSEVPQNLSASRPQDRQFILSSKKLLLSDSGFYLCAWSVFEISYEQYFGPGTRLTVT.

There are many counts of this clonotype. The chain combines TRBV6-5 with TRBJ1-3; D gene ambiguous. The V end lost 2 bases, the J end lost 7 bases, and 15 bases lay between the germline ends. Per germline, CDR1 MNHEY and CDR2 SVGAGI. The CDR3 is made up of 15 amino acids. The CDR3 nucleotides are TGTGCCAGCAGTTACAGGTCCGTAGATAGGAACACCATATATTTT. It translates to CASSYRSVDRNTIYF.

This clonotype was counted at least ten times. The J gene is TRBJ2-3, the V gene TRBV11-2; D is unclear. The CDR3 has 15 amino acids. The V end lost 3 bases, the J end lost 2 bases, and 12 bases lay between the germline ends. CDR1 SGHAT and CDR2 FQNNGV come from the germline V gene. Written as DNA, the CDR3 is TGTGCCAGCAGCTTGGTTCCTTCCTACACAGATACGCAGTATTTT. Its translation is CASSLVPSYTDTQYF.

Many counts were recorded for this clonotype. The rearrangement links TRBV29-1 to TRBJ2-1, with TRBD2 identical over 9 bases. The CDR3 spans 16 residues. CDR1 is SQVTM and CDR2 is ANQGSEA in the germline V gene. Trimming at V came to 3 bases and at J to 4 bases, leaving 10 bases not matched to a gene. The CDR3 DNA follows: TGCAGCGTTGAGCGGCAGCGGACTAGCGCATACAATGAGCAGTTCTTC. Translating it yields CSVERQRTSAYNEQFF.

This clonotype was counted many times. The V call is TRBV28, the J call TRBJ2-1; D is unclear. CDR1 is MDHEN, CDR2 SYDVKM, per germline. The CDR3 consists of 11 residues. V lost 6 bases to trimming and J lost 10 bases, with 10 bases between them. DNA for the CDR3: TGTGCCAGCAGCCCATCTAGGGAGCAGTTCTTC. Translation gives CASSPSREQFF.

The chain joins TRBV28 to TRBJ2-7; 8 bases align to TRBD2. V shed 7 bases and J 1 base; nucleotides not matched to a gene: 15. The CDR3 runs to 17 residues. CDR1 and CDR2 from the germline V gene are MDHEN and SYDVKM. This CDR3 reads CASKSRTSPFQSYEQYF. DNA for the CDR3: TGTGCCAGCAAATCCAGGACTAGCCCGTTCCAGTCCTACGAGCAGTACTTC.

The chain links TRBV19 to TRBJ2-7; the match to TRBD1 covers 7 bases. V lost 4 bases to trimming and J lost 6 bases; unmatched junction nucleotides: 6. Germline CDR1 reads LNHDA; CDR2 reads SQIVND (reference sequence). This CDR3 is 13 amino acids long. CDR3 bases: TGTGCCAGTAGTAGACGACAGGGAGTCGAGCAGTACTTC. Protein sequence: CASSRRQGVEQYF.

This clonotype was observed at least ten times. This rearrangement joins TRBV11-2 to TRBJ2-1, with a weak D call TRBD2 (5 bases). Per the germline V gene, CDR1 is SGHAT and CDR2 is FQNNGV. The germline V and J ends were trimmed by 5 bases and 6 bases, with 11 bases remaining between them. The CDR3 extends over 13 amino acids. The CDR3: CASSAALANEQFF. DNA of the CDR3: TGTGCCAGCAGCGCAGCGCTAGCCAATGAGCAGTTCTTC.